Presented here are 18 T cell receptor beta chains from one specimen sequenced in a study of cytomegalovirus exposure and HLA in healthy donors. PCR employed 60 Vbeta and 13 Jbeta primers. Assay used: immunoSEQ multiplex PCR; TCRdb lists only in-frame clones, some missing. This sample's table has approximately 150,000 clones. The sample comprised PBMCs. All receptors come from a woman between 18 and 29 years old in good health and CMV-seronegative.

Written as DNA, the CDR3 is TGTGCCAGCAGCTTAGATCGCGAGACCGGGGAGCTGTTTTTT. This sequence encodes CASSLDRETGELFF. This chain connects TRBV11-2 to TRBJ2-2; D gene ambiguous. Per the germline V gene, CDR1 is SGHAT and CDR2 is FQNNGV. The CDR3 is made up of 14 amino acids. With 0 bases removed from V and 5 bases from J, the gap between germline ends came to 7 bases.

This chain joins TRBV11-2 and TRBJ2-2, with D possibly matching TRBD1 (5 bases). Trimming left V 0 bases short and J 3 bases short, with 17 bases between. CDR1 SGHAT and CDR2 FQNNGV come from the germline V gene. The CDR3 runs 18 residues. The CDR3 is CASSLDKTRAVDTGELFF. CDR3 coding DNA: TGTGCCAGCAGCTTAGACAAAACCAGGGCGGTGGACACCGGGGAGCTGTTTTTT.

The chain employs TRBV7-2 and TRBJ2-7; 12 bases fit TRBD1. The V gene end was trimmed by 5 bases and the J gene end by 4 bases; junction bases not matched to a gene: 3. Germline V gene lookup returns CDR1 SGHTA and CDR2 FQGNSA. The CDR3 has 14 residues. CDR3 in amino acids: CASSRDRGQYEQYV. CDR3 nucleotides: TGTGCCAGCAGCCGGGACAGGGGGCAGTACGAGCAGTACGTC.

The chain carries TRBV7-3 and TRBJ1-1; D remains unclear. V was trimmed by 0 bases and J by 7 bases, leaving 15 bases between them. The CDR3 loop spans 15 amino acids. From germline, CDR1 is SGHTA and CDR2 FQGTGA. The CDR3 reads CASSLTGDPMGEAFF. The CDR3 DNA follows: TGTGCCAGCAGCTTAACCGGAGACCCGATGGGTGAAGCTTTCTTT.

V and J are TRBV5-1 and TRBJ2-2; 11 nucleotides agree with TRBD1. CDR1 and CDR2 from the germline V gene are SGHRS and YFSETQ. The V and J ends lost 1 base and 5 bases, in that order; junction bases with no gene match: 4. CDR3 length: 16 amino acids. The DNA of the CDR3 is TGCGCCAGCAGCTTGACCGGGACAGGGGGGACCGGGGAGCTGTTTTTT. Protein product: CASSLTGTGGTGELFF.

The chain joins TRBV5-8 to TRBJ2-7; 7 nucleotides line up with TRBD2. Germline V CDR1 and CDR2: SGHTS, YDEGEE. V dropped 3 bases and J dropped 0; count of bases not matched to a gene: 12. The CDR3 runs 17 residues. The CDR3 loop reads CASSSHRTSRDSYEQYF. In nucleotides, the CDR3 is TGTGCCAGCAGCTCCCACAGGACTAGTCGGGACTCCTACGAGCAGTACTTC.

The gene calls are TRBV5-6 and TRBJ2-1; tentative D call: TRBD2 (5 bases). This CDR3 is built from 17 residues. Per the germline V gene, CDR1 is SGHDT and CDR2 is YYEEEE. The germline V and J ends were trimmed by 4 bases and 9 bases, with 26 bases remaining between them. The CDR3 DNA is TGTGCCAGCAGCCATATTAGACTCGATTTCGTTGCGGGTGAGCAGTTCTTC. Residues: CASSHIRLDFVAGEQFF.

The genes are TRBV7-3 and TRBJ2-1, with 10 positions matching TRBD2. This CDR3 is built from 16 residues. Germline values: CDR1 SGHTA, CDR2 FQGTGA. With 4 bases clipped from V and 4 bases from J, the junction kept 7 bases outside the gene matches. The CDR3 protein is CASSSLAGAGYNEQFF. In DNA form, the CDR3 reads TGTGCCAGCAGCTCCCTAGCGGGAGCGGGATACAATGAGCAGTTCTTC.

The V and J genes are TRBV7-9 and TRBJ1-4, with D possibly TRBD1 on 6 matching bases. Germline V CDR1 and CDR2: SEHNR, FQNEAQ (reference sequence). The V end was cut by 5 bases, the J end by 6 bases, with 13 bases between. This CDR3 region has 14 residues. CDR3 loop: CASSRTVIDEKLFF. The CDR3 DNA is TGTGCCAGCAGCCGGACAGTAATAGATGAAAAACTGTTTTTT.

The genes are TRBV6-5 and TRBJ1-6; 11 bases align to TRBD1. This CDR3 region has 15 residues. CDR1 is MNHEY, CDR2 SVGAGI, per germline. V shed 2 bases, J shed 7 bases, and the junction held 1 base outside the gene matches. In nucleotides, the CDR3 is TGTGCCAGCAGTTACGGGACAGGGGGAAATTCACCCCTCCACTTT. The encoded protein is CASSYGTGGNSPLHF.

This rearrangement joins TRBV9 to TRBJ1-2; D is undetermined. CDR3 length: 12 residues. CDR1 SGDLS and CDR2 YYNGEE come from the germline V gene. Trimming stripped 0 bases from V and 4 bases from J, with 4 bases between. The CDR3 nucleotides are TGTGCCAGCAGCGTAGGCAGCTATGGCTACACCTTC. Encoded protein: CASSVGSYGYTF.

With respect to this clone: The junction shows a germline mismatch at one end, possibly a read error. The chain has TRBV30 and TRBJ2-2, with 9 bases lining up with TRBD2. Germline CDR1 and CDR2: GTSNPN and SVGIG (reference sequence). CDR3 length: 14 amino acids. The CDR3 DNA sequence: TGTGCTTGGAGGGCGGGAGGGCTTACCGGGGAGCTGTTTTTT. Amino acids: CAWRAGGLTGELFF.

CDR3 loop: CASSPGTSGSGTQYF. As DNA, the CDR3 is TGTGCCAGCTCACCAGGGACTAGCGGGAGCGGAACGCAGTATTTT. J is TRBJ2-3 and V is TRBV18; 14 bases are a match to TRBD2. The CDR3 has 15 amino acids. Germline CDR1 KGHSH, CDR2 LQKENI. J was trimmed by 9 bases and V by 2 bases; bases with no gene match: 4.

The chain couples TRBV15 to TRBJ2-3; 10 bases line up with TRBD2. CDR1 and CDR2 from the germline V gene are LNHNV and YYDKDF (reference sequence). The CDR3 length is 16 residues. Trimming cost V 8 bases and J 4 bases; bases outside gene matches: 12. The CDR3 loop is CATAPASGSGADTQYF. The CDR3 nucleotides read TGTGCCACCGCACCTGCTAGCGGGAGTGGTGCAGATACGCAGTATTTT. The whole variable domain, remainder taken from reference TRBV15 and TRBJ2-3, is DAMVIQNPRYQVTQFGKPVTLSCSQTLNHNVMYWYQQKSSQAPKLLFHYYDKDFNNEADTPDNFQSRRPNTSFCFLDIRSPGLGDTAMYLCATAPASGSGADTQYFGPGTRLTVL.

The chain employs TRBV19 and TRBJ2-2; tentatively, D is TRBD2 (6 bases). V dropped 3 bases and J dropped 7 bases, with 9 bases sitting between them. There are 13 residues in the CDR3. Germline lookup yields CDR1 LNHDA and CDR2 SQIVND (reference sequence). This chain's CDR3 is CASSILGGGELFF. In DNA form, the CDR3 reads TGTGCCAGTAGTATTCTGGGGGGCGGGGAGCTGTTTTTT.

The CDR3 DNA follows: TGCGCCAGCAGCCAGGTGGACAGGTCGATAAATGGCTACACCTTC. It codes for CASSQVDRSINGYTF. The chain employs TRBV4-1 and TRBJ1-2; 7 positions agree with TRBD1. The CDR3 loop spans 15 amino acids. Germline V gene lookup returns CDR1 MGHRA and CDR2 YSYEKL. V shed 3 bases and J 6 bases; nucleotides not matched to a gene: 10.

The rearrangement joins TRBV29-1 to TRBJ2-2; TRBD1 agrees at 8 bases. There are 12 residues in the CDR3. Unmatched junction bases numbered 3, after V lost 6 bases and J lost 6 bases. From germline, CDR1 is SQVTM and CDR2 ANQGSEA. Here the CDR3 reads CSVTGGPGELFF. Written as DNA, the CDR3 is TGCAGCGTAACAGGGGGACCCGGGGAGCTGTTTTTT.

The chain employs TRBV5-1 and TRBJ2-3, with TRBD2 matching 8 bases. This CDR3 region has 15 residues. From germline, CDR1 is SGHRS and CDR2 YFSETQ. V dropped 4 bases and J dropped 8; count of bases not matched to a gene: 12. CDR3 residues: CASSLGLGTAGTQYF. The DNA for the CDR3 is TGCGCCAGCAGCCTGGGACTAGGCACGGCAGGTACGCAGTATTTT.